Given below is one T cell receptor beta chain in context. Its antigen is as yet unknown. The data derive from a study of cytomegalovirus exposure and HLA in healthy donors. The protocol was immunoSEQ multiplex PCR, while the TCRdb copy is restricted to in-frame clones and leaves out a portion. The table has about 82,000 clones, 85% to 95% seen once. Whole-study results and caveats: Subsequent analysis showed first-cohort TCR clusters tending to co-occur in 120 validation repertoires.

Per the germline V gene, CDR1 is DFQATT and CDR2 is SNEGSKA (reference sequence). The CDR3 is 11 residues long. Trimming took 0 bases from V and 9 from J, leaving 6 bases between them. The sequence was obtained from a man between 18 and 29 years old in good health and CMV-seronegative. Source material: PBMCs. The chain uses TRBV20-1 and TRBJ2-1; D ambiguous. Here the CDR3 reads CSARDYVEQFF. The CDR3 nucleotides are TGCAGTGCTAGAGATTATGTTGAGCAGTTCTTC.